This TCR beta chain stems from a study of CXCR3-negative and CXCR3-positive naive CD8 T cells. UMI-tagged TRB cDNA libraries were built via 5' RACE. TCRdb reprocessed the 5' RACE reads and stores each CDR3 protein as one record, lacking DNA. The table for this sample gives tens of thousands of distinct CDR3 sequences. Whole-study findings and limits: TRB CDR3s of CXCR3-positive naive cells were more hydrophobic than those of CXCR3-negative naive cells.

Germline values: CDR1 SEHNR, CDR2 FQNEAQ (reference sequence). CDR3 size: 13 residues. Concerning this clonotype itself: What it binds is unknown.

The chain combines TRBV7-9 with TRBJ1-1. The sequencing sample was made of naive CXCR3+ CD8+ T cells from blood. The subset is: CD45RO-CCR7+CD27+CD95- naive CD8+ T cells expressing CXCR3 (TNR3+). The receptor was derived from a human donor in good health. Some clones in this sample may be carry-over from other donors' samples. The CDR3 spells CASSRGQNTEAFF.